This TCR beta chain was identified in a study of T cell repertoires in cytomegalovirus infection. Study information: It was recently identified HLA-C-restricted and well-studied HLA-B-restricted CMV epitopes that the study used. From public TCR beta signatures came an indication of both CMV infection and matching HLA type.

Each CDR3 protein gets one entry after TCRdb re-called the reads with MiXCR. The repertoire includes some 920,000 distinct CDR3 sequences, around a third of them detected once, and about 14% sits in the top ten. Trimming took 1 base from V and 0 from J, leaving 10 bases between them. CDR1 is SGHVS and CDR2 is FQNEAQ in the germline V gene. The CDR3 has 16 residues. This clonotype was recorded at least ten times. Its antigen is not identified. Points from the study as a whole: The response measured ex vivo was dominated by TCR beta clonotypes (HLA-C-restricted and CMV-specific). Cumulative frequency of public TCR beta families picked out carriers of CMV plus the relevant HLA.

The chain employs TRBV7-8 and TRBJ2-1, with a possible D match to TRBD1 (6 bases). This clonotype originated in a human donor in good health (CMV status not recorded). Some clones in this sample may be carry-over from other donors' samples. This sample comprised cultured CD8+ T cells from PBMCs, obtained from culture after CMV antigen stimulation. CDR3 DNA: TGTGCCAGCAGCTTAGAGACAGGTAGCTCCTACAATGAGCAGTTCTTC. Protein sequence: CASSLETGSSYNEQFF.